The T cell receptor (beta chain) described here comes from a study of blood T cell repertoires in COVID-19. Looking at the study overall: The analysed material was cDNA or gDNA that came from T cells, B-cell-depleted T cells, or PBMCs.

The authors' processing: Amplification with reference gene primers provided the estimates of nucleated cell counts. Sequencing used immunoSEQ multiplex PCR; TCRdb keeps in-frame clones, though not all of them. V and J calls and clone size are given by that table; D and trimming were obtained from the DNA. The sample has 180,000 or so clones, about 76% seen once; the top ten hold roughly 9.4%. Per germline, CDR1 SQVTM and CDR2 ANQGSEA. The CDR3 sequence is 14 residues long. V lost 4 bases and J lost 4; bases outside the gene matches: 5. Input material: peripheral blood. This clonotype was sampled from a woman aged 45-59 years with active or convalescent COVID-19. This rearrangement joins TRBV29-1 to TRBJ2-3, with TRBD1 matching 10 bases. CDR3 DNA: TGCAGCGTTGTGACAGGGGGCAGGGCAGATACGCAGTATTTT. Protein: CSVVTGGRADTQYF.